A few counts support the clone carrying this TCR beta chain. The data were taken from a study of response to subunit inactivated influenza vaccine. The germline V gene encodes CDR1 SGHRS and CDR2 YFSETQ. The CDR3 is 15 residues long. The germline V and J ends were trimmed by 3 bases and 5 bases, with 17 bases remaining between them. TCRdb re-derived calls from the RT-PCR reads in MiXCR, one entry per CDR3 protein. The sample carries a few hundred thousand distinct CDR3 sequences, approximately 14% recorded once. The sequence derives from a man in his forties or fifties who received an inactivated influenza vaccine. The chain employs TRBV5-1 and TRBJ1-2; D gene unclear. The starting material was PBMCs from blood, obtained roughly 12 days after vaccination. This CDR3 is CASSYGGVSLYGYTF. CDR3 DNA: TGCGCCAGCAGCTACGGCGGGGTTTCCCTTTATGGCTACACCTTC.